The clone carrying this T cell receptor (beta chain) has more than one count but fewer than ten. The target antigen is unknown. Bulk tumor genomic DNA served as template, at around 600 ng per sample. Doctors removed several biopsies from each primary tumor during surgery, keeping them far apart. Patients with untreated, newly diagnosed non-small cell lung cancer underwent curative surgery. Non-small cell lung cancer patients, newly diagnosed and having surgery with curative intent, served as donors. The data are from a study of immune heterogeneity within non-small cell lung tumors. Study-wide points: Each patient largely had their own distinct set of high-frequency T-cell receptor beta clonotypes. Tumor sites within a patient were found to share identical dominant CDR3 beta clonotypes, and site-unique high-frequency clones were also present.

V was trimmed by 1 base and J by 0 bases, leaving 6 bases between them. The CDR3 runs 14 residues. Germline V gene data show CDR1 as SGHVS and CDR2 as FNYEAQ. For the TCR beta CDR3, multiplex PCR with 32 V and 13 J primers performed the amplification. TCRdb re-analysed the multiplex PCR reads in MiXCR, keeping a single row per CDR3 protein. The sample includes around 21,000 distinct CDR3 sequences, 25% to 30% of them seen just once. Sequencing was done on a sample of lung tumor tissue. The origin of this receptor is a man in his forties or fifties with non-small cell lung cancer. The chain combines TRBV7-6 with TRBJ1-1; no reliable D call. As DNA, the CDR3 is TGTGCCAGCAGCTTAGACACACTGAACACTGAAGCTTTCTTT. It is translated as CASSLDTLNTEAFF.